Sequencing of this T cell receptor beta chain was carried out in a study of blood T cell repertoires in COVID-19. Germline CDR1 reads WNHNN; CDR2 reads SYGVQD (reference sequence). This CDR3 region has 15 residues. The V end lost 5 bases, the J end lost 1 base, and 11 bases lay between the germline ends. Original handling: Using reference gene primer amplification, nucleated cell counts were estimated. Using immunoSEQ multiplex PCR, the repertoire was profiled, and TCRdb retains in-frame clones only, with some absent. For V, J and clone size, that table is used; D and trimming come from the DNA. Among around 190,000 clones, more than 60% were seen once, and the ten largest hold 9.5% to 15%.

The specimen sequenced was peripheral blood. This chain links TRBV10-1 with TRBJ2-2; tentatively, D is TRBD2 (6 bases). The receptor was isolated from a woman aged 50 to 65 with acute or convalescent COVID-19. This chain's CDR3 is CASSRGTVNTGELFF. The CDR3 DNA is TGCGCCAGCAGTAGAGGGACTGTGAACACCGGGGAGCTGTTTTTT.